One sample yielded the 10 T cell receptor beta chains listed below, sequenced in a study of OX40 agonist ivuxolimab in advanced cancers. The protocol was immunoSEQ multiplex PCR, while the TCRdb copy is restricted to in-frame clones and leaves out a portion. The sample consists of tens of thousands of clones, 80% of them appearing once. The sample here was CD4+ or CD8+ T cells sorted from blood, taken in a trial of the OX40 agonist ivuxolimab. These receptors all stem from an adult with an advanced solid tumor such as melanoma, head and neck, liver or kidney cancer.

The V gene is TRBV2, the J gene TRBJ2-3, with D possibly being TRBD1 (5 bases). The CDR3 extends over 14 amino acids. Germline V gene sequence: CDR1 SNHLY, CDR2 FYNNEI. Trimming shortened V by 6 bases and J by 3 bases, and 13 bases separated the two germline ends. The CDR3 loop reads CASSLDKGTDTQYF. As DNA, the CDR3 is TGTGCCAGCAGCCTAGATAAGGGGACAGATACGCAGTATTTT.

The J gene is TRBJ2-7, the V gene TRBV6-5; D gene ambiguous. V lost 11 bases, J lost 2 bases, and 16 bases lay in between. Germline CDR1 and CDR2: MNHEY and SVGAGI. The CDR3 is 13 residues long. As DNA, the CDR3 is TGTGCCTCGAGGAACGGGCAGGCCTACGAGCAGTACTTC. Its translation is CASRNGQAYEQYF.

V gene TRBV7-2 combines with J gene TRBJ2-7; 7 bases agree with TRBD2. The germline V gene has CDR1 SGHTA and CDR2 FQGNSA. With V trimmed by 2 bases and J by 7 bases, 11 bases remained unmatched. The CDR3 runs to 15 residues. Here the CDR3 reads CASSLKTSSPGEQYF. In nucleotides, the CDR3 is TGTGCCAGCAGCTTAAAGACTAGCTCCCCCGGAGAGCAGTACTTC. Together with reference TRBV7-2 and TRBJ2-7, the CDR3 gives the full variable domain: GAGVSQSPSNKVTEKGKDVELRCDPISGHTALYWYRQSLGQGLEFLIYFQGNSAPDKSGLPSDRFSAERTGGSVSTLTIQRTQQEDSAVYLCASSLKTSSPGEQYFGPGTRLTVT.

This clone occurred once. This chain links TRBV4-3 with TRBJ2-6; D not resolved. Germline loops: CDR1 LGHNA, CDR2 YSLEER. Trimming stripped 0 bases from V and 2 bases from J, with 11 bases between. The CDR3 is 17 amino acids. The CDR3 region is CASSQEPSGAGANVLTF. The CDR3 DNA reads TGCGCCAGCAGCCAAGAACCCAGTGGGGCTGGGGCCAACGTCCTGACTTTC.

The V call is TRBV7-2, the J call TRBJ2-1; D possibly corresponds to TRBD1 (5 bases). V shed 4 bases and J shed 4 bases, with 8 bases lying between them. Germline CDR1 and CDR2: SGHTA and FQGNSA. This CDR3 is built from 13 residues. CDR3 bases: TGTGCCAGCAGCTGGACACCTTACAATGAGCAGTTCTTC. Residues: CASSWTPYNEQFF.

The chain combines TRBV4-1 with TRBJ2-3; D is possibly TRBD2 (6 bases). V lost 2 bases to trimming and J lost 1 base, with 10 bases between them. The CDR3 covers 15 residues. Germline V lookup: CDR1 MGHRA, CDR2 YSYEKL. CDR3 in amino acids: CASSQPGEGTDTQYF. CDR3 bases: TGCGCCAGCAGCCAACCGGGGGAAGGCACAGATACGCAGTATTTT.

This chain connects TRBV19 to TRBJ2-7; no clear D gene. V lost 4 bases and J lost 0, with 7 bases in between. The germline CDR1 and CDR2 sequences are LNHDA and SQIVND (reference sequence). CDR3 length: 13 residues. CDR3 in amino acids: CASSRESSYEQYF. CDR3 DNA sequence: TGTGCCAGTAGTAGAGAGAGCTCCTACGAGCAGTACTTC.

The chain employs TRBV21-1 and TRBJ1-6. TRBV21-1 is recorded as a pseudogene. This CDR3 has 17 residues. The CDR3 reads CASRFYSETSNNSPLHF. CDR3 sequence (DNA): TGTGCCAGCCGTTTTTACAGCGAAACGTCCAATAATTCACCCCTCCACTTT.

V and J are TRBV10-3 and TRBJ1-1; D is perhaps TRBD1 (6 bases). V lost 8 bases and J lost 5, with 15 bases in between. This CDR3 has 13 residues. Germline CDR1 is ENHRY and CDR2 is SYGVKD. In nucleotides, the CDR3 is TGTGCCATCCGAGGGGACAAGGTGACTGAAGCTTTCTTT. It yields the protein CAIRGDKVTEAFF.

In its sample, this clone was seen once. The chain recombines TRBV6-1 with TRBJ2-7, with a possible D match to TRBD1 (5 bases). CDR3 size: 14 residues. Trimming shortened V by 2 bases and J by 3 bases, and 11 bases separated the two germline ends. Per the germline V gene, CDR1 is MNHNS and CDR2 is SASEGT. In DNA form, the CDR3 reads TGTGCCAGCAGTGAAAGGTACAGGTTCTACGAGCAGTACTTC. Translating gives CASSERYRFYEQYF.